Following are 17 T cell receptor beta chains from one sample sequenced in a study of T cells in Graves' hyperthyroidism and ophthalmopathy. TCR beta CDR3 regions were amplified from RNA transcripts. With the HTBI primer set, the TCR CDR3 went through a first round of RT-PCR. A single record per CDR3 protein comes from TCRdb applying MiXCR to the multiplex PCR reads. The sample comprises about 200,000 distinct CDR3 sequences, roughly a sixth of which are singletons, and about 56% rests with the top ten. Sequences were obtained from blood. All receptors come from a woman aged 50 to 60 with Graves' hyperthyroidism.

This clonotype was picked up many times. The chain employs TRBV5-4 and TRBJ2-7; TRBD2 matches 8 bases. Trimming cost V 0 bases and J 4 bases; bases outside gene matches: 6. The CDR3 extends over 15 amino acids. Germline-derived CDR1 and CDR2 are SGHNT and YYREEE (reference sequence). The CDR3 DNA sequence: TGTGCCAGCAGCTTGGCGGGAGGGTACCCTTACGAGCAGTACTTC. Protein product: CASSLAGGYPYEQYF.

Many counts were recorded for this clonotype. CDR3 bases: TGTGCCAGCAAAGGAGGATTGAACAGCGAAAGATTCGGTGGCTACACCTTC. Its translation: CASKGGLNSERFGGYTF. J is TRBJ1-2 and V is TRBV6-5; D unclear. V was cut by 7 bases and J by 7 bases, with 28 bases left in between. CDR3 size: 17 residues. Looked up from germline, CDR1 is MNHEY and CDR2 is SVGAGI.

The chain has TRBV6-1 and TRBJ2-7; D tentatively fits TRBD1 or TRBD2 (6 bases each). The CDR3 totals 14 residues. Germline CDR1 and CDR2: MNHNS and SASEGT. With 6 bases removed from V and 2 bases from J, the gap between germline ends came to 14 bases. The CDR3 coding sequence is TGTGCCAGCAGGAGGGGGGTAGGGACCTACGAGCAGTACTTC. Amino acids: CASRRGVGTYEQYF.

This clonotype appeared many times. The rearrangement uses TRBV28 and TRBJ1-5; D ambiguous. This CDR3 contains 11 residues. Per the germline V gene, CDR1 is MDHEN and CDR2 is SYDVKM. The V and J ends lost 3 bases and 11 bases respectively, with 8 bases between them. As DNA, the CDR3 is TGTGCCAGCAGTTTTAGGTGGGCCCAGCATTTT. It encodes CASSFRWAQHF. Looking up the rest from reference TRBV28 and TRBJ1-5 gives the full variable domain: DVKVTQSSRYLVKRTGEKVFLECVQDMDHENMFWYRQDPGLGLRLIYFSYDVKMKEKGDIPEGYSVSREKKERFSLILESASTNQTSMYLCASSFRWAQHFGDGTRLSIL.

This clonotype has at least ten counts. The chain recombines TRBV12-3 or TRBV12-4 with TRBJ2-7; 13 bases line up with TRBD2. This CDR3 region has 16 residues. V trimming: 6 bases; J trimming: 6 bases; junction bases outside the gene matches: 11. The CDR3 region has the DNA TGTGCCAGCAGGCGTTCAGGGACTAGCGGGATGAGCGAGCAGTACTTC. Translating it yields CASRRSGTSGMSEQYF.

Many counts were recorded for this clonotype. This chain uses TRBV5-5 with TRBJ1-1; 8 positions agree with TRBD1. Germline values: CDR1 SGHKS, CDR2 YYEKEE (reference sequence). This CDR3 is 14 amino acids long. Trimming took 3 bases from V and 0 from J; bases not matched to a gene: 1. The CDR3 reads CASSWTGMNTEAFF. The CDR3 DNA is TGTGCCAGCAGCTGGACAGGGATGAACACTGAAGCTTTCTTT.

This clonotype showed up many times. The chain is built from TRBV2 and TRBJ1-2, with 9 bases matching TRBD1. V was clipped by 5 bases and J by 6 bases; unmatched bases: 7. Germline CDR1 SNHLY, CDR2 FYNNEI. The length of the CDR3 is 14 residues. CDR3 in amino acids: CASSTRQGVNGYTF. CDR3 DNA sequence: TGTGCCAGCAGTACGCGACAGGGGGTGAATGGCTACACCTTC.

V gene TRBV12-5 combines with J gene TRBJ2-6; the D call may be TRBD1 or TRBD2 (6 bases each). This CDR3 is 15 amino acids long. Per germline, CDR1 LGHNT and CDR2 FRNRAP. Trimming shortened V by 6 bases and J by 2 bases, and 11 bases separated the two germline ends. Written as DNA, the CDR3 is TGTGCTAGTGGCCCGAGGGGGGCTGGGGCCAACGTCCTGACTTTC. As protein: CASGPRGAGANVLTF.

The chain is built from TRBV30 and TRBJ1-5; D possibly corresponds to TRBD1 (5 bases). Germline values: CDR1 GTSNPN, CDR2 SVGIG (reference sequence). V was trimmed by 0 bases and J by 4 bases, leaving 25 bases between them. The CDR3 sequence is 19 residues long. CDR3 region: CAWSVKRGGALYRNQPQHF. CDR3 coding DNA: TGTGCCTGGAGTGTTAAACGAGGCGGGGCGCTTTATCGGAATCAGCCCCAGCATTTT. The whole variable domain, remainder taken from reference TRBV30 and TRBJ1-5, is SQTIHQWPATLVQPVGSPLSLECTVEGTSNPNLYWYRQAAGRGLQLLFYSVGIGQISSEVPQNLSASRPQDRQFILSSKKLLLSDSGFYLCAWSVKRGGALYRNQPQHFGDGTRLSIL.

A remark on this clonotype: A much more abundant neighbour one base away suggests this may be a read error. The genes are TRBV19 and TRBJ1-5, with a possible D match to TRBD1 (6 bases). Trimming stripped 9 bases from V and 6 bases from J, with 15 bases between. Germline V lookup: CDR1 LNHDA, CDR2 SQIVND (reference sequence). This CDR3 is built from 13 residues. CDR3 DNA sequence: TGTGCCAGCGCAGAGGGGGGTCGTCAGCCCCAGCATTTT. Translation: CASAEGGRQPQHF.

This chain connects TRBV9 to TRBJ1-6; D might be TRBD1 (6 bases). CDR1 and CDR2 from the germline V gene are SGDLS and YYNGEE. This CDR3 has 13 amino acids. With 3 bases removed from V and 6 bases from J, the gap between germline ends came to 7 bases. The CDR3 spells CASSEGGNSPLHF. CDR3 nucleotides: TGTGCCAGCAGCGAAGGGGGTAATTCACCCCTCCACTTT.

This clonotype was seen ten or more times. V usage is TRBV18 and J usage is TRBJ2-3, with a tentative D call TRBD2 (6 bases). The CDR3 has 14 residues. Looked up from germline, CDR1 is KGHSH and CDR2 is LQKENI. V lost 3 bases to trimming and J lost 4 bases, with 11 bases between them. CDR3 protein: CASSPLASPDTQYF. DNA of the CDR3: TGTGCCAGCTCACCCCTAGCGAGCCCAGATACGCAGTATTTT.

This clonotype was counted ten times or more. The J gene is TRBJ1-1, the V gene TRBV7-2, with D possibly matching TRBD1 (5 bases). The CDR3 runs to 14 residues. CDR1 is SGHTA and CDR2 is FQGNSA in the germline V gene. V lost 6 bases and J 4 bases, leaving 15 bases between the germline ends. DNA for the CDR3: TGTGCCAGCAGGCTCATTACAGGAGGCACTGAAGCTTTCTTT. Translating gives CASRLITGGTEAFF.

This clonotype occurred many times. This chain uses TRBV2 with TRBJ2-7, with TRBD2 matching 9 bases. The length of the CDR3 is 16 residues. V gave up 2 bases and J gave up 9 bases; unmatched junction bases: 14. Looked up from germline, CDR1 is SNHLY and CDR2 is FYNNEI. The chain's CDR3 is CASSEPSSGIEAVQYF. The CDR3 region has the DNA TGTGCCAGCAGTGAACCGTCTAGCGGGATTGAAGCGGTGCAGTACTTC.

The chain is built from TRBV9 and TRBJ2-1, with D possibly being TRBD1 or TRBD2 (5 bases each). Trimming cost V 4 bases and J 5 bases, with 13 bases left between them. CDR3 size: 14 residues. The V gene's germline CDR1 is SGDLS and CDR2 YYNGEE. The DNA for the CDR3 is TGTGCCAGCAGCTTCCGGGACGAGGACAATGAGCAGTTCTTC. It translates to CASSFRDEDNEQFF.

The CDR3 sequence is CASSLETGMANTEAFF. In DNA, the CDR3 is TGCGCCAGCAGCTTGGAGACAGGGATGGCGAACACTGAAGCTTTCTTT. The chain links TRBV5-1 to TRBJ1-1, with 7 bases fitting TRBD1. The germline gives CDR1 SGHRS, CDR2 YFSETQ. With 0 bases clipped from V and 1 base from J, the junction kept 6 bases outside the gene matches. The CDR3 sequence is 16 residues long. Full variable domain (remainder filled in from reference TRBV5-1 and TRBJ1-1): KAGVTQTPRYLIKTRGQQVTLSCSPISGHRSVSWYQQTPGQGLQFLFEYFSETQRNKGNFPGRFSGRQFSNSRSEMNVSTLELGDSALYLCASSLETGMANTEAFFGQGTRLTVV.

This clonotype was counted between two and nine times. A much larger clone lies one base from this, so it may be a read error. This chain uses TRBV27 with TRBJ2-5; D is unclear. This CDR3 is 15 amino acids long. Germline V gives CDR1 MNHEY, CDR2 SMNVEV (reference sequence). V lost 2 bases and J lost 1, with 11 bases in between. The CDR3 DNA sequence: TGTGCCAGCAGTTTACCACGGACCCTCCAAGAGACCCAGTACTTC. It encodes CASSLPRTLQETQYF.